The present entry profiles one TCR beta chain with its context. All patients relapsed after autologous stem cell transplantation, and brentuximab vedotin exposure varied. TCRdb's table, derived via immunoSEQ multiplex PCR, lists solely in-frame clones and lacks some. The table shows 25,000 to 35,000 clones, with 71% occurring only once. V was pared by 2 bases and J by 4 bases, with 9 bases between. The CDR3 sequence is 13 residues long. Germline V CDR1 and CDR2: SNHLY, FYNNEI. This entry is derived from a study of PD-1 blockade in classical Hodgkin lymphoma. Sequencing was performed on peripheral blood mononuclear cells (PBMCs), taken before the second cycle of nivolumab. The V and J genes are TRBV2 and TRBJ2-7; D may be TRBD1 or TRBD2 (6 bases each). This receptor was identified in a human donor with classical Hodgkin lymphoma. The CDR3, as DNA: TGTGCCAGCAGTGAACAGGGGACTTACGAGCAGTACTTC. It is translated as CASSEQGTYEQYF. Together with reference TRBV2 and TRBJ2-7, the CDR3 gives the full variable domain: EPEVTQTPSHQVTQMGQEVILRCVPISNHLYFYWYRQILGQKVEFLVSFYNNEISEKSEIFDDQFSVERPDGSNFTLKIRSTKLEDSAMYFCASSEQGTYEQYFGPGTRLTVT.